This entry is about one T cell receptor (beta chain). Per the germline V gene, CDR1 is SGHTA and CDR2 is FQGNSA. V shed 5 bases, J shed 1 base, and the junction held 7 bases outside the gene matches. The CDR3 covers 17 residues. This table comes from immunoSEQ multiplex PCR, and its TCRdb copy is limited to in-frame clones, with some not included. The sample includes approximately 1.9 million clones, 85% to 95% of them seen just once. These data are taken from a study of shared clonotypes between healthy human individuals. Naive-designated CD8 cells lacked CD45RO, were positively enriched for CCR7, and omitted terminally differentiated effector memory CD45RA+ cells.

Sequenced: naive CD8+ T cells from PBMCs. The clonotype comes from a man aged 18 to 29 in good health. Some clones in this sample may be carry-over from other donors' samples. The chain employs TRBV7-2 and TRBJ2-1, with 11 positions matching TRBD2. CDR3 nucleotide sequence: TGTGCCAGCAGCCCTCGGACTAGCGGGCATTCCTACAATGAGCAGTTCTTC. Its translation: CASSPRTSGHSYNEQFF.